Below, one TCR beta chain is given with its context. Sample-barcoded 5' priming and a J-beta primer mix drove a second PCR of about 6 to 12 cycles. TCRdb called the 5' RACE reads again in MiXCR, with one record for every CDR3 protein. Of roughly 500,000 distinct CDR3 sequences detected, about 26% appear once; the ten largest clones hold approximately 18%. The data were taken from a study of blood T cells in healthy people across ages. The sequence was obtained from a woman between 65 and 79 years old in good health. Sequenced sample: blood.

CDR3 in DNA: TGCAGTGTCAAGGGGACGTATAGCAATCAGCCCCAGCATTTT. Residues: CSVKGTYSNQPQHF. The chain recombines TRBV20-1 with TRBJ1-5; a possible D gene is TRBD1 (5 bases). This CDR3 is 14 amino acids long. Germline assignment: CDR1 DFQATT and CDR2 SNEGSKA (reference sequence). The V and J ends lost 7 bases and 0 bases respectively, with 13 bases between them.